What follows describes a single T cell receptor beta chain. Its antigen is unidentified. This specimen comes from a study of cytotoxic CD8 clonotypes in ibrutinib-treated CLL. Study summary: The average sample held roughly 250,000 productive templates and about 94,000 productive rearrangements.

Depth targeted 1 in 200,000 to 1 in 1 million T cells, averaging 10x coverage per clonotype. Using immunoSEQ multiplex PCR, the repertoire was profiled, and TCRdb retains in-frame clones only, with some absent. The repertoire consists of about 130,000 clones, with about 78% occurring once and the leading ten covering approximately 5.1%. Notes on the study in general: Age-matched healthy donor levels were exceeded by baseline clonality, which tracked circulating CD8+ T-cell counts. Few clonotypes were public, and these shrank or held steady under treatment.

V lost 7 bases to trimming and J lost 8 bases, with 11 bases between them. The CDR3 spans 12 residues. CDR1 MNHEY and CDR2 SVGAGI come from the germline V gene. The sequencing here drew on PBMCs, taken after 24 months of ibrutinib treatment. The sequence was collected from a human donor with chronic lymphocytic leukemia. The rearrangement links TRBV6-5 to TRBJ1-4; tentative D call: TRBD1 (5 bases). CDR3 protein: CASTGEGEKLFF. CDR3 nucleotide sequence: TGTGCCAGCACGGGGGAGGGGGAAAAACTGTTTTTT.